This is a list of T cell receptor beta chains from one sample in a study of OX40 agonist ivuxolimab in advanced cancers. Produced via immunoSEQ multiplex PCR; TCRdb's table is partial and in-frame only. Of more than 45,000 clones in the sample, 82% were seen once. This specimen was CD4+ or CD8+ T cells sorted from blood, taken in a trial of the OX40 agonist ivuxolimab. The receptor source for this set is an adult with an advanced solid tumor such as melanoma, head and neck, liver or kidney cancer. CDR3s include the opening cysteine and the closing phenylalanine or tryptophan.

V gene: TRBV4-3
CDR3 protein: CASSLTSGGNSYEQYF

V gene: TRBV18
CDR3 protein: CASSPVDGRNYGYTF

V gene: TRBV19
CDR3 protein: CASTGYGELFF

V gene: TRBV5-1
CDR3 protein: CASSLSSGWAGELFF

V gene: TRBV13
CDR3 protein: CASSLLGYEQYF

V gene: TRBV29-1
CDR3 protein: CSVGDGAGPQHF

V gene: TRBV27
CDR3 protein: CASSLLGGPVNTEAFF

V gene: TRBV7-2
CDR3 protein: CASRGPGSGRGETQYF

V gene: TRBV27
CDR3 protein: CASADGQMALHF

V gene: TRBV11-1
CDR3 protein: CASSLDRGTDTQYF

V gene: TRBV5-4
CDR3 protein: CASSRAIAGEGDEQFF

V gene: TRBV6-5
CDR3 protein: CASSSRGGGNEQFF

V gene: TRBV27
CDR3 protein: CASSSMLRDRGRNTDTQYF

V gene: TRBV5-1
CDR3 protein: CASGDGGRKDFGYTF

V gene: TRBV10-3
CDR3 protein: CAISERGQSYGYTF

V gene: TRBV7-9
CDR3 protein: CASPGRGEETQYF

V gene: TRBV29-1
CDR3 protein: CSVVQESYEQYF

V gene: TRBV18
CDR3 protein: CASSPSGTRRDEQYF

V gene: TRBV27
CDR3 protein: CASSPNFRSRYSYEQYF

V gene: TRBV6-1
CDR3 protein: CASSRTSGPYEQYF

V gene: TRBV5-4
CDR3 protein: CASSLSGQGDTEAFF

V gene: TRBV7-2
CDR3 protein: CASSPRGGPRETQYF

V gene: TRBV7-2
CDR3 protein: CASSYRRLGEKLFF

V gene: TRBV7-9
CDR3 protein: CASSPTLAGYGYTF

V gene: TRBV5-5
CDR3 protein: CASSLAYRDRGLEKLFF

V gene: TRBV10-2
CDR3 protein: CASSDPRRMADTGELFF

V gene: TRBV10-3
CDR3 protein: CAISRGPSTDTQYF

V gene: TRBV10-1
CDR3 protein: CASSNPGIHEQYF

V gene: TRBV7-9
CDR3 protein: CASSPSTYSTDTQYF

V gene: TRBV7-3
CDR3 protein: CASSSGQGMNTEAFF

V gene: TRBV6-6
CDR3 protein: CASSYGTGEYEQYF

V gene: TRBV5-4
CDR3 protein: CASSFRNQETQYF

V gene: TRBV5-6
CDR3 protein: CASSFRLTASTDTQYF

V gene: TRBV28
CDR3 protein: CASSFPAQGAKNGYTF

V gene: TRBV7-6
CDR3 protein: CASSLPLAGGNNYGYTF